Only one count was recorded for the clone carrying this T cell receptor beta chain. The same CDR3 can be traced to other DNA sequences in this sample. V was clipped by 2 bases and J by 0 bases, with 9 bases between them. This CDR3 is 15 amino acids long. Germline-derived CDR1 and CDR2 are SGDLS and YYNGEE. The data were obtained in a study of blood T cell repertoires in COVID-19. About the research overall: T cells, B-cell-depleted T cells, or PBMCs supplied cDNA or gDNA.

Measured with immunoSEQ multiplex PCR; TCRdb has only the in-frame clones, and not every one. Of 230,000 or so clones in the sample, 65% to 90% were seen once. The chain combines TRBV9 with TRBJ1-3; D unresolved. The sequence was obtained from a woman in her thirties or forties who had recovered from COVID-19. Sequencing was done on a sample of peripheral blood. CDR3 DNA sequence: TGTGCCAGCAGCGTCGCCGGGGACTCTGGAAACACCATATATTTT. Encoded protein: CASSVAGDSGNTIYF.